A selection of T cell receptor beta chains follows, all from one sample in a study of shared clonotypes between healthy human individuals. Only in-frame clones appear in the TCRdb table, and some are missing; sequencing was by immunoSEQ multiplex PCR. Of 600,000 to 800,000 clones in the sample, around 77% were seen once. Material for sequencing was memory CD4+ T cells sorted from blood. The receptors originated from a woman in her twenties or thirties in good health. Both conserved end residues are part of each CDR3. The order of the fields is J gene, V gene, clone size, D gene, CDR3 DNA, CDR3 protein. A D gene is named only where the DNA matches it firmly. Not every row has a clone size; where given, it reads once, few, many or a size class.

J: TRBJ2-1; V: TRBV11-3; size: .; D: TRBD2; DNA: TGTGCCAGCAGCTGGACTAGCGGGAGCGATGAGCAGTTCTTC; CDR3: CASSWTSGSDEQFF
J: TRBJ1-1; V: TRBV30; size: once; D: TRBD1; DNA: TGTGCCTTCCGGACAGGGCCTGAAGCTTTCTTT; CDR3: CAFRTGPEAFF
J: TRBJ1-1; V: TRBV6-9; size: .; D: .; DNA: TGTGCCAGCAGGACCCCCCGTGGGCAGGGGCTGCGCACTGAAGCTTTCTTT; CDR3: CASRTPRGQGLRTEAFF
J: TRBJ2-1; V: TRBV2; size: few; D: .; DNA: TGTGCCAGCAGTGAGGGTTGGCGACAAAATGAGCAGTTCTTC; CDR3: CASSEGWRQNEQFF
J: TRBJ1-4; V: TRBV11-2; size: once; D: .; DNA: TGTGCCAGCAGCTCCAGGGTGGCTAATGAAAAACTGTTTTTT; CDR3: CASSSRVANEKLFF
J: TRBJ2-7; V: TRBV28; size: .; D: TRBD1; DNA: TGTGCCAGCAGTTACCAGAGACAGGGGTGGTCCGAGCAGTACTTC; CDR3: CASSYQRQGWSEQYF
J: TRBJ1-2; V: TRBV18; size: few; D: TRBD1; DNA: TGTGCCAGCTCACCAGGACAGGGGACCTACTATGGCTACACCTTC; CDR3: CASSPGQGTYYGYTF
J: TRBJ1-1; V: TRBV6-1; size: .; D: .; DNA: TGTGCCAGCAGTCGGACAGTATACCTGAACACTGAAGCTTTCTTT; CDR3: CASSRTVYLNTEAFF
J: TRBJ2-7; V: TRBV7-9; size: .; D: TRBD2; DNA: TGTGCCAGCAGCTTAAACCCGTCCGGACTAGGGTTGAGTGAGCAGTACTTC; CDR3: CASSLNPSGLGLSEQYF
J: TRBJ2-1; V: TRBV11-2; size: .; D: .; DNA: TGTGCCAGCACAAACGGATGGGGGAACTCCTACAATGAGCAGTTCTTC; CDR3: CASTNGWGNSYNEQFF